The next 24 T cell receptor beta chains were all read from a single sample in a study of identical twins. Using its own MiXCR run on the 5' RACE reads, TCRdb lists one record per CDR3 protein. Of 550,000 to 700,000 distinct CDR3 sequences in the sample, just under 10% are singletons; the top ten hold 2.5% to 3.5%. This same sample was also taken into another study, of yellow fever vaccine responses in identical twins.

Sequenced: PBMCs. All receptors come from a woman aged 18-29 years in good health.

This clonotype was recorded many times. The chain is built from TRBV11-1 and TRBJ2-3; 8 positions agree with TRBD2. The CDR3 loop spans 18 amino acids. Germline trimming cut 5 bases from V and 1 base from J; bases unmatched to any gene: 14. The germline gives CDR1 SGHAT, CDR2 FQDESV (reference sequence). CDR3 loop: CASSREVLAGGRTDTQYF. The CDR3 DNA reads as TGTGCCAGCAGCCGAGAAGTCCTGGCGGGGGGACGCACAGATACGCAGTATTTT.

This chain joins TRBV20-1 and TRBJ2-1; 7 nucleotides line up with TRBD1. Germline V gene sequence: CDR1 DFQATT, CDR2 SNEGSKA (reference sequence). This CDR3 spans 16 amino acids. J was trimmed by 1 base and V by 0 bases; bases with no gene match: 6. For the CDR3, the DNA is TGCAGTGCTAGAGATCAGACAGGGTTTTCCTACAATGAGCAGTTCTTC. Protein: CSARDQTGFSYNEQFF.

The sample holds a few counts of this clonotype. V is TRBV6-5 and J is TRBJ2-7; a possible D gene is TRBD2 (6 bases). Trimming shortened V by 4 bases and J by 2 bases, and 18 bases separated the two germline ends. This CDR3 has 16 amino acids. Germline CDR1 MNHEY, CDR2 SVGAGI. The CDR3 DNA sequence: TGTGCCAGCAGTTCCCACCTCGGGACTCTGCCCTACGAGCAGTACTTC. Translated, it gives CASSSHLGTLPYEQYF.

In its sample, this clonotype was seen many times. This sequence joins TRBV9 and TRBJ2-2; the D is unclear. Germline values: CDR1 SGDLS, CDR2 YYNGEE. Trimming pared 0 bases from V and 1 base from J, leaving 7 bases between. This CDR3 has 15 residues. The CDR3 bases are TGTGCCAGCAGCGTAGAGGGCAGGAACACCGGGGAGCTGTTTTTT. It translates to CASSVEGRNTGELFF.

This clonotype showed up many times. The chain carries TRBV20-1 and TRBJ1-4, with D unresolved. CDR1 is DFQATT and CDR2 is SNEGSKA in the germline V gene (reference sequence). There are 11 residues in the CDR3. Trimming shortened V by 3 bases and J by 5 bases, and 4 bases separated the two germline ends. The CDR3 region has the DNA TGCAGTGCTAGTATAAATGAAAAACTGTTTTTT. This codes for CSASINEKLFF.

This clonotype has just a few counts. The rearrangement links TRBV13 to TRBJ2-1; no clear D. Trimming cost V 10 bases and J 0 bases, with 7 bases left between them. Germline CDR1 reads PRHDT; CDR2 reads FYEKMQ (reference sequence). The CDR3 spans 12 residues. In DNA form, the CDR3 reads TGTGCCACCCGGCTCTCCTACAATGAGCAGTTCTTC. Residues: CATRLSYNEQFF. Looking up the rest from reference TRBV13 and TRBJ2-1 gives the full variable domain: AAGVIQSPRHLIKEKRETATLKCYPIPRHDTVYWYQQGPGQDPQFLISFYEKMQSDKGSIPDRFSAQQFSDYHSELNMSSLELGDSALYFCATRLSYNEQFFGPGTRLTVL.

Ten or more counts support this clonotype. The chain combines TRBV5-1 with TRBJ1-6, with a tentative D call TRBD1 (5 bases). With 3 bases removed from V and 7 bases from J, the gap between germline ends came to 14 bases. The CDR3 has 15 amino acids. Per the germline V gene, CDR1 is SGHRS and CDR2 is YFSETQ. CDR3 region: CASSSHDSRNSPLHF. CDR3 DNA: TGCGCCAGCAGCTCACATGACAGTAGGAATTCACCCCTCCACTTT.

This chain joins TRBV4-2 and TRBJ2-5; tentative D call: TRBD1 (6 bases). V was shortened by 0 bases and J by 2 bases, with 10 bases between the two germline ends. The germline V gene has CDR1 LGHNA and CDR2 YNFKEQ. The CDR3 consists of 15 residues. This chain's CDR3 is CASSQDHGQQETQYF. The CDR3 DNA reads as TGTGCCAGCAGCCAAGATCACGGACAGCAAGAGACCCAGTACTTC.

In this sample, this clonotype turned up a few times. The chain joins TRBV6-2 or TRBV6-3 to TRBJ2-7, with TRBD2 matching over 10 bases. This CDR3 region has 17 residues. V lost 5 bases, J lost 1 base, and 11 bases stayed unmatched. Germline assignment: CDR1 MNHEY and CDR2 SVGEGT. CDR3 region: CASSSRWLAGVSYEQYF. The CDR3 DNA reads TGTGCCAGCAGTAGCCGTTGGCTAGCGGGAGTTTCCTACGAGCAGTACTTC.

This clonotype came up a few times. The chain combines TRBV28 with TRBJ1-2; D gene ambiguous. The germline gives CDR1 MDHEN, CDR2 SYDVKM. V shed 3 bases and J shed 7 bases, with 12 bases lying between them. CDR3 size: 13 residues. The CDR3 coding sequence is TGTGCCAGCAGTTTCGGCGGACCTGGTGGCTACACCTTC. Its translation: CASSFGGPGGYTF.

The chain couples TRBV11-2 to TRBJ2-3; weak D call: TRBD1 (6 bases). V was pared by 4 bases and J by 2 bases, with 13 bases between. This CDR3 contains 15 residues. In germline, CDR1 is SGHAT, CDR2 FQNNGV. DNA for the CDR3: TGTGCCAGCAGCTCCCTCCGGGACAACACAGATACGCAGTATTTT. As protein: CASSSLRDNTDTQYF.

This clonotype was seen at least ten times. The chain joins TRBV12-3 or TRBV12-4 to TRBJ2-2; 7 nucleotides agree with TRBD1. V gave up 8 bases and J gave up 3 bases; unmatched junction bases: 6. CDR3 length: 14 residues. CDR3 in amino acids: CASEYRGDTGELFF. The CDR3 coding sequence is TGTGCCAGCGAGTACAGGGGTGACACCGGGGAGCTGTTTTTT.

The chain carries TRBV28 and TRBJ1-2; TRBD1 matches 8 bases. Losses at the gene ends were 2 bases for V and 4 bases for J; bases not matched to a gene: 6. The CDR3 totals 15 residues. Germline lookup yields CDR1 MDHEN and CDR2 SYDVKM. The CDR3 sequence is CASSLRQGAFYGYTF. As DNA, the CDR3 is TGTGCCAGCAGTTTACGGCAGGGGGCTTTCTATGGCTACACCTTC.

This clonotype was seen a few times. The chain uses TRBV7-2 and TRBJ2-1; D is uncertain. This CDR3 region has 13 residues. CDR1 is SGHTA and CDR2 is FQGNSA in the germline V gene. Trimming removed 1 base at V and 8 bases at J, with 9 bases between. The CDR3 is CASSLGRQDEQFF. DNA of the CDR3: TGTGCCAGCAGCTTAGGACGCCAGGATGAGCAGTTCTTC.

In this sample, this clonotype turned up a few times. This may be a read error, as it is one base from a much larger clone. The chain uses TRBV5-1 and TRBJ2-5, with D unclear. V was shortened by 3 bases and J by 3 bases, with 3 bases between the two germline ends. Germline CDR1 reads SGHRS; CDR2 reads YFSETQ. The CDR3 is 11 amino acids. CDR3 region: CASSWKETQYF. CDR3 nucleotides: TGCGCCAGCAGCTGGAAAGAGACCCAGTACTTC.

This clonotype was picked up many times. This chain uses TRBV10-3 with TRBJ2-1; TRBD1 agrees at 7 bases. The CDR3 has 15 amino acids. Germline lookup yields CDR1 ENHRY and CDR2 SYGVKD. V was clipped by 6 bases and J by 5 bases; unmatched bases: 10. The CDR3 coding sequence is TGTGCCATCAGACAGGGGAATAAGGCGGACAATGAGCAGTTCTTC. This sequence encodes CAIRQGNKADNEQFF.

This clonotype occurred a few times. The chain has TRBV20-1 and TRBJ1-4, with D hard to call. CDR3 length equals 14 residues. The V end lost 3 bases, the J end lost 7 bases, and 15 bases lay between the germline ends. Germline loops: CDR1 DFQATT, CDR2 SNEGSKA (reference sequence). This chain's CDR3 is CSASNRGYGEKLFF. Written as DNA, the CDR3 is TGCAGTGCTAGTAACCGAGGGTATGGTGAAAAACTGTTTTTT.

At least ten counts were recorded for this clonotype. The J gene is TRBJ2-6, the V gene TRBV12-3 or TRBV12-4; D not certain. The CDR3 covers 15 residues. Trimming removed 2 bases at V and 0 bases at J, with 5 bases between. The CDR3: CASSLRVSGANVLTF. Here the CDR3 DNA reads TGTGCCAGCAGTTTACGTGTCTCTGGGGCCAACGTCCTGACTTTC.

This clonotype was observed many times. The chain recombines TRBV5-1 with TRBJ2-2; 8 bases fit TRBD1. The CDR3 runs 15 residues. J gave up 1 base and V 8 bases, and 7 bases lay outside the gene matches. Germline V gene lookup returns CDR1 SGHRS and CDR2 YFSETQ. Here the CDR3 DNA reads TGCGCCAGTCGTCCGGGACAGGAGAACACCGGGGAGCTGTTTTTT. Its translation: CASRPGQENTGELFF.

The CDR3 loop reads CSATRIAVEFYSYNEQFF. As DNA, the CDR3 is TGCAGTGCTACGAGAATAGCGGTTGAGTTTTACTCCTACAATGAGCAGTTCTTC. This chain connects TRBV20-1 to TRBJ2-1; perhaps TRBD2 as D (6 bases). Germline V gene data show CDR1 as DFQATT and CDR2 as SNEGSKA (reference sequence). This CDR3 contains 18 residues. The germline V and J ends were trimmed by 4 bases and 0 bases, with 22 bases remaining between them.

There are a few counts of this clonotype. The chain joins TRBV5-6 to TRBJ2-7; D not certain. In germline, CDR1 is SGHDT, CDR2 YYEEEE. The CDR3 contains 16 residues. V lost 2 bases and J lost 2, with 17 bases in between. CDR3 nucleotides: TGTGCCAGCAGCTTCAGACGATACGAACAAGCCTACGAGCAGTACTTC. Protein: CASSFRRYEQAYEQYF.

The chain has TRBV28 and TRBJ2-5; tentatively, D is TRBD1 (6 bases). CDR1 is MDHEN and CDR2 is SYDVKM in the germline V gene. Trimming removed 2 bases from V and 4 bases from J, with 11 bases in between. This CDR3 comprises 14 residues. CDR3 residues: CASSLLQGRETQYF. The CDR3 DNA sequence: TGTGCCAGCAGTTTACTGCAGGGGAGAGAGACCCAGTACTTC.

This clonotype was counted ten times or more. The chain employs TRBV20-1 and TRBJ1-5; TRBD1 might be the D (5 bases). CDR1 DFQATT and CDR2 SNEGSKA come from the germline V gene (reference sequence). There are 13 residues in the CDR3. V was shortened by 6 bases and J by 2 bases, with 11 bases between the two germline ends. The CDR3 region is CSAPGVGNQPQHF. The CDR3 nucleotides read TGCAGTGCCCCGGGGGTCGGCAATCAGCCCCAGCATTTT.

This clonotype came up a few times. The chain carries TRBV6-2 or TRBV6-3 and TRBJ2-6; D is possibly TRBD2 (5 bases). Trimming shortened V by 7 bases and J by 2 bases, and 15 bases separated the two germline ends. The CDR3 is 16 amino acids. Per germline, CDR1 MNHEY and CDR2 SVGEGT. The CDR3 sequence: CASIPGYLAGANVLTF. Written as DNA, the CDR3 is TGTGCCAGCATCCCGGGGTATTTAGCTGGGGCCAACGTCCTGACTTTC.